These 30 T cell receptor beta chains originate from one sample sequenced in a study of Graves' ophthalmopathy and Graves' hyperthyroidism. The sequenced template was RNA, covering the TCR beta CDR3 region. An initial RT-PCR round employing HTBI primers preceded a second-round multiplex PCR. TCRdb re-derived calls from the multiplex PCR reads in MiXCR, one entry per CDR3 protein. In the table there are over a million distinct CDR3 sequences, about 40% of which are singletons. The source material was peripheral blood or thyroid tissue (not recorded which). These receptors all stem from an adult man with Graves' hyperthyroidism.

This clonotype was seen ten or more times. V and J are TRBV20-1 and TRBJ2-5, with 9 bases matching TRBD1. V was clipped by 6 bases and J by 5 bases; unmatched bases: 7. The germline V gene encodes CDR1 DFQATT and CDR2 SNEGSKA (reference sequence). The CDR3 is 13 amino acids. The CDR3 sequence is CSAPTGGLETQYF. The DNA of the CDR3 is TGCAGTGCCCCAACAGGGGGCCTGGAGACCCAGTACTTC.

This chain links TRBV9 with TRBJ1-2; D is unclear. CDR1 and CDR2 from the germline V gene are SGDLS and YYNGEE. The CDR3 is made up of 15 amino acids. V dropped 1 base and J dropped 8 bases, with 18 bases sitting between them. CDR3 in amino acids: CASSVWSGAPYGYTF. CDR3 coding DNA: TGTGCCAGCAGCGTATGGTCAGGTGCTCCCTACGGCTACACCTTC.

There are many counts of this clonotype. J is TRBJ1-6 and V is TRBV7-9; D might be TRBD1 (6 bases). V was shortened by 5 bases and J by 9 bases, with 14 bases between the two germline ends. Germline CDR1 and CDR2: SEHNR and FQNEAQ (reference sequence). There are 14 residues in the CDR3. The CDR3 bases are TGTGCCAGCAGCAAACGACAGGAGGGTTCACCCCTCCACTTT. Its protein is CASSKRQEGSPLHF.

This clonotype has at least ten counts. This sequence joins TRBV20-1 and TRBJ1-3; D might be TRBD1 (5 bases). CDR1 and CDR2 from the germline V gene are DFQATT and SNEGSKA (reference sequence). The CDR3 runs 13 residues. Deletions cut 5 bases from V and 0 bases from J, with 8 bases between. CDR3 residues: CSAGGYSGNTIYF. CDR3 coding DNA: TGCAGTGCTGGGGGGTACTCTGGAAACACCATATATTTT.

In its sample, this clonotype was seen many times. The gene calls are TRBV14 and TRBJ2-7, with no clear D. Trimming shortened V by 0 bases and J by 0 bases, and 18 bases separated the two germline ends. CDR3 length: 18 amino acids. Germline V CDR1 and CDR2: SGHDN, FVKESK. DNA of the CDR3: TGTGCCAGCAGCCAAGATGTCCTAGGGATCCCCTTCTCCTACGAGCAGTACTTC. Residues: CASSQDVLGIPFSYEQYF.

The sample holds many counts of this clonotype. The rearrangement links TRBV7-6 to TRBJ2-7; 9 nucleotides align to TRBD2. The CDR3 has 15 residues. Looked up from germline, CDR1 is SGHVS and CDR2 is FNYEAQ. V lost 5 bases and J lost 2; bases outside the gene matches: 7. The CDR3 protein is CASSQTSGRPYEQYF. The CDR3 DNA sequence: TGTGCCAGCAGCCAGACTAGCGGCCGCCCCTACGAGCAGTACTTC. Variable domain in full (rest from reference TRBV7-6 and TRBJ2-7): GAGVSQSPRYKVTKRGQDVALRCDPISGHVSLYWYRQALGQGPEFLTYFNYEAQQDKSGLPNDRFSAERPEGSISTLTIQRTEQRDSAMYRCASSQTSGRPYEQYFGPGTRLTVT.

V usage is TRBV2 and J usage is TRBJ2-5, with TRBD1 matching over 7 bases. With 6 bases clipped from V and 5 bases from J, the junction kept 9 bases outside the gene matches. Germline V gives CDR1 SNHLY, CDR2 FYNNEI. The CDR3 extends over 14 amino acids. The CDR3 nucleotides are TGTGCCAGCAGCCTACAGGGGCACTGGGAGACCCAGTACTTC. It translates to CASSLQGHWETQYF. The variable domain in full, completed from reference TRBV2 and TRBJ2-5, reads EPEVTQTPSHQVTQMGQEVILRCVPISNHLYFYWYRQILGQKVEFLVSFYNNEISEKSEIFDDQFSVERPDGSNFTLKIRSTKLEDSAMYFCASSLQGHWETQYFGPGTRLLVL.

This chain joins TRBV28 and TRBJ2-7; possible D gene TRBD2, 5 bases. CDR1 and CDR2 (germline): MDHEN, SYDVKM. The V gene lost 5 bases and the J gene lost 3 bases, with 17 bases spanning the gap. CDR3 length: 15 residues. Written as DNA, the CDR3 is TGTGCCAGCAGTGACGAGACCTCCGGACTCTACGAGCAGTACTTC. This codes for CASSDETSGLYEQYF.

This clonotype has at least ten counts. The chain combines TRBV13 with TRBJ1-6; TRBD1 might be the D (5 bases). The V end lost 3 bases, the J end lost 9 bases, and 12 bases lay between the germline ends. This CDR3 is built from 14 residues. Germline CDR1 reads PRHDT; CDR2 reads FYEKMQ (reference sequence). The CDR3 sequence is CASSFRSGRSPLHF. The CDR3 DNA follows: TGTGCCAGCAGCTTTAGGTCAGGGCGTTCACCCCTCCACTTT.

This clonotype was counted between two and nine times. The chain employs TRBV2 and TRBJ1-2; a weak D match, TRBD1 (6 bases). Trimming took off 6 bases at V and 2 bases at J, with 10 bases between the two ends. Germline CDR1 reads SNHLY; CDR2 reads FYNNEI. CDR3 length equals 13 residues. CDR3 nucleotide sequence: TGTGCCAGCAGGAACAGGGAGAACTATGGCTACACCTTC. Translation gives CASRNRENYGYTF.

In its sample, this clonotype was seen a few times. The CDR3 loop reads CRARRAYEQYF. The CDR3 nucleotides read TGCCGGGCACGCCGGGCCTACGAGCAGTACTTC. The chain employs TRBV20-1 and TRBJ2-7; D not certain. This CDR3 has 11 residues. Germline CDR1 and CDR2: DFQATT and SNEGSKA (reference sequence).

This clonotype has just one count. The chain is built from TRBV18 and TRBJ2-5; the D call may be TRBD1 or TRBD2 (6 bases each). The CDR3 covers 14 residues. Trimming shortened V by 4 bases and J by 2 bases, and 11 bases separated the two germline ends. Looked up from germline, CDR1 is KGHSH and CDR2 is LQKENI. CDR3 region: CASSRGGIQETQYF. In DNA, the CDR3 is TGTGCCAGCTCACGAGGGGGGATTCAAGAGACCCAGTACTTC. Combining the CDR3 with reference TRBV18 and TRBJ2-5 gives the whole variable domain NAGVMQNPRHLVRRRGQEARLRCSPMKGHSHVYWYRQLPEEGLKFMVYLQKENIIDESGMPKERFSAEFPKEGPSILRIQQVVRGDSAAYFCASSRGGIQETQYFGPGTRLLVL.

The gene calls are TRBV10-2 and TRBJ1-1; 9 nucleotides align to TRBD1. CDR1 WSHSY and CDR2 SAAADI come from the germline V gene. The CDR3 spans 14 residues. The ends lost 3 bases at V and 4 bases at J; junction bases unmatched: 3. Here the CDR3 reads CASSEWDRVTEAFF. The CDR3 DNA reads as TGCGCCAGCAGTGAATGGGACAGGGTCACTGAAGCTTTCTTT.

In this sample, this clonotype turned up many times. The V and J genes are TRBV7-8 and TRBJ1-5; tentatively, D is TRBD1 (5 bases). The germline gives CDR1 SGHVS, CDR2 FQNEAQ. The CDR3 covers 15 residues. Trimming removed 0 bases from V and 6 bases from J, with 12 bases in between. CDR3 protein: CASSLALGDVQPQHF. The CDR3 DNA reads as TGTGCCAGCAGCTTAGCCCTGGGGGACGTTCAGCCCCAGCATTTT.

This clonotype was detected many times. CDR3 in DNA: TGTGCCAGTAGCCCATCCTGGGGCCAGCCCCAGCATTTT. This codes for CASSPSWGQPQHF. V usage is TRBV19 and J usage is TRBJ1-5, with D perhaps matching TRBD1 (5 bases). Trimming shortened V by 6 bases and J by 7 bases, and 13 bases separated the two germline ends. The germline V gene has CDR1 LNHDA and CDR2 SQIVND (reference sequence). CDR3 length equals 13 residues. The full variable domain, its missing parts supplied by reference TRBV19 and TRBJ1-5, is DGGITQSPKYLFRKEGQNVTLSCEQNLNHDAMYWYRQDPGQGLRLIYYSQIVNDFQKGDIAEGYSVSREKKESFPLTVTSAQKNPTAFYLCASSPSWGQPQHFGDGTRLSIL.

J is TRBJ2-7 and V is TRBV29-1; the match to TRBD2 covers 10 bases. The germline V gene encodes CDR1 SQVTM and CDR2 ANQGSEA. Trimming at V came to 1 base and at J to 2 bases, leaving 5 bases not matched to a gene. This CDR3 contains 15 residues. The CDR3 protein is CSVEGGTSDAYEQYF. The CDR3 region has the DNA TGCAGCGTTGAAGGGGGGACTAGCGACGCCTACGAGCAGTACTTC.

This clonotype appeared a few times. This rearrangement joins TRBV7-3 to TRBJ2-5, with D tentatively TRBD1 or TRBD2 (5 bases each). CDR1 and CDR2 from the germline V gene are SGHTA and FQGTGA. The CDR3 is made up of 13 amino acids. V dropped 8 bases and J dropped 3 bases, with 13 bases sitting between them. The CDR3 nucleotides read TGTGCCAGCGAGGTGGGACGGGAAGAGACCCAGTACTTC. Translated: CASEVGREETQYF.

The rearrangement uses TRBV2 and TRBJ1-6; 9 positions agree with TRBD1. The ends lost 4 bases at V and 1 base at J; junction bases unmatched: 8. The germline gives CDR1 SNHLY, CDR2 FYNNEI. CDR3 length: 18 residues. The CDR3 DNA reads TGTGCCAGCAGTGGGGACAGGGTTTCCACATCCTATAATTCACCCCTCCACTTT. Translation gives CASSGDRVSTSYNSPLHF.

This clonotype was observed a handful of times. Being one base from a much bigger clone, this may be a read error. The V call is TRBV5-5, the J call TRBJ1-5; 8 bases are shared with TRBD1. The CDR3 runs 14 residues. The ends lost 7 bases at V and 5 bases at J; junction bases unmatched: 8. The germline V gene has CDR1 SGHKS and CDR2 YYEKEE (reference sequence). The CDR3 loop is CASGASGGHQPQHF. The DNA for the CDR3 is TGTGCCAGCGGGGCCTCAGGGGGCCATCAGCCCCAGCATTTT.

This clonotype was observed many times. The CDR3 coding sequence is TGTGCCAGCAGCTTGAGGGCCTGGGACACTGAAGCTTTCTTT. This sequence encodes CASSLRAWDTEAFF. The V gene is TRBV13, the J gene TRBJ1-1, with unresolved D. This CDR3 spans 14 amino acids. The germline V gene has CDR1 PRHDT and CDR2 FYEKMQ (reference sequence). Trimming left V 3 bases short and J 3 bases short, with 11 bases between.

The V and J genes are TRBV4-1 and TRBJ1-5; unclear D gene. Trimming removed 0 bases at V and 0 bases at J, with 6 bases between. Germline CDR1 is MGHRA and CDR2 is YSYEKL. The CDR3 totals 15 residues. The CDR3: CASSQDADSNQPQHF. CDR3 DNA: TGCGCCAGCAGCCAAGATGCGGATAGCAATCAGCCCCAGCATTTT.

This chain uses TRBV20-1 with TRBJ1-5, with TRBD1 matching over 7 bases. V shed 6 bases and J 4 bases; nucleotides not matched to a gene: 9. Germline CDR1 and CDR2: DFQATT and SNEGSKA (reference sequence). This CDR3 has 14 residues. The CDR3, as DNA: TGCAGTGCCGCGACGAGCAGGGGGAATCAGCCCCAGCATTTT. It codes for CSAATSRGNQPQHF.

This clonotype was detected a few times. The genes are TRBV4-3 and TRBJ1-5; TRBD1 is a possible D gene (5 bases). Trimming stripped 3 bases from V and 4 bases from J, with 16 bases between. Germline CDR1 reads LGHNA; CDR2 reads YSLEER. CDR3 length: 16 amino acids. The CDR3 DNA reads as TGCGCCAGCAGCCATTCCCCGGGGACCTTTAATCAGCCCCAGCATTTT. Protein: CASSHSPGTFNQPQHF.

This clonotype has a count of ten or more. The gene calls are TRBV12-3 or TRBV12-4 and TRBJ1-5, with D uncertain. The V end lost 5 bases, the J end lost 5 bases, and 7 bases lay between the germline ends. The CDR3 is 12 amino acids. The CDR3 coding sequence is TGTGCCAGCAGTCCCGGATATCAGCCCCAGCATTTT. Its protein product is CASSPGYQPQHF.

The chain uses TRBV20-1 and TRBJ2-2, with a weak D call TRBD2 (5 bases). The CDR3 is 16 amino acids. V lost 2 bases, J lost 1 base, and 14 bases lay in between. Germline V CDR1 and CDR2: DFQATT, SNEGSKA (reference sequence). The chain's CDR3 is CSARRARGRNTGELFF. CDR3 nucleotides: TGCAGTGCTAGAAGAGCGAGAGGGAGGAACACCGGGGAGCTGTTTTTT.

This clonotype was counted at least ten times. The CDR3 loop reads CAISDLGGSYEQYF. The CDR3 coding sequence is TGTGCCATCAGTGACCTCGGGGGCTCCTACGAGCAGTACTTC. The chain couples TRBV10-3 to TRBJ2-7, with TRBD2 as a possible D gene (6 bases). The germline V and J ends were trimmed by 3 bases and 0 bases, with 9 bases remaining between them. CDR3 length: 14 amino acids. Germline CDR1 is ENHRY and CDR2 is SYGVKD.

There are a few counts of this clonotype. The chain has TRBV10-3 and TRBJ1-4; D might be TRBD1 (5 bases). This CDR3 region has 14 residues. Germline values: CDR1 ENHRY, CDR2 SYGVKD. V was pared by 4 bases and J by 5 bases, with 11 bases between. CDR3 residues: CAISGQRGNEKLFF. The CDR3 DNA reads as TGTGCCATCAGTGGCCAAAGGGGAAATGAAAAACTGTTTTTT.

About this clonotype itself: A read error may produce the germline difference seen at one junction end. The V gene is TRBV10-3, the J gene TRBJ1-5, with D unresolved. Germline assignment: CDR1 ENHRY and CDR2 SYGVKD. The CDR3 has 15 residues. For the CDR3, the DNA is TGTGCCGTCAGTGAGTCGGGCGGAAGCAATCAGCCCCAGCATTTT. It codes for CAVSESGGSNQPQHF.

In this sample, this clonotype turned up many times. J is TRBJ1-3 and V is TRBV6-5; no clear D gene. Trimming shortened V by 5 bases and J by 10 bases, and 15 bases separated the two germline ends. The CDR3 has 13 amino acids. Germline CDR1 and CDR2: MNHEY and SVGAGI. CDR3 DNA: TGTGCCAGCAGTAGAGACTCACGGGGAACCATATATTTT. Protein: CASSRDSRGTIYF.

This clonotype has more than one count but fewer than ten. The chain carries TRBV6-5 and TRBJ2-7; TRBD2 matches 9 bases. The CDR3 totals 17 residues. Germline CDR1 reads MNHEY; CDR2 reads SVGAGI. Trimming took 0 bases from V and 3 from J; bases not matched to a gene: 9. The CDR3 sequence is CASSYSSVAGENYEQYF. The CDR3 DNA follows: TGTGCCAGCAGTTACTCGTCAGTAGCGGGAGAAAACTACGAGCAGTACTTC.